Each of the 17 T cell receptor beta chains below was sequenced from the same sample in a study of breast tumors, draining lymph nodes, adjacent tissues. Axillary draining lymph nodes of breast cancer patients supplied the node samples. MiXCR, run by TCRdb on the multiplex PCR reads, gives a single entry per CDR3 protein. The sample carries approximately 89,000 distinct CDR3 sequences, roughly 28% recorded once. The sequencing sample was made of axillary lymph node tissue. The receptor source for this set is a female donor with breast cancer. Some clones in this sample may be carry-over from other donors' samples.

This clonotype was seen at least ten times. This rearrangement joins TRBV7-2 to TRBJ2-7; 7 bases are a match to TRBD1. Trimming at V came to 5 bases and at J to 2 bases, leaving 6 bases not matched to a gene. CDR1 SGHTA and CDR2 FQGNSA come from the germline V gene. The CDR3 length is 14 residues. CDR3 nucleotides: TGTGCCAGCAGCACGCGACAGGGAGCCTACGAGCAGTACTTC. It translates to CASSTRQGAYEQYF. Full variable domain (remainder filled in from reference TRBV7-2 and TRBJ2-7): GAGVSQSPSNKVTEKGKDVELRCDPISGHTALYWYRQSLGQGLEFLIYFQGNSAPDKSGLPSDRFSAERTGGSVSTLTIQRTQQEDSAVYLCASSTRQGAYEQYFGPGTRLTVT.

Concerning this clonotype: The conserved phenylalanine or tryptophan is not found at the CDR3 terminus, so this likely reflects a read error. The DNA is omitted, as the CDR3 cannot be located on it reliably, and the CDR3 follows TCRdb's listing. V and J are TRBV20-1 and TRBJ1-4; TRBD1 reflects the table's D call only, with no check against the DNA. The CDR3 totals 14 residues, both ends included. Germline CDR1 and CDR2: DFQATT and SNEGSKA (reference sequence). Here the CDR3 reads CSATGQGYEQYFGP.

This clonotype has at least ten counts. The chain is built from TRBV18 and TRBJ2-7; TRBD2 aligns across 10 bases. Per the germline V gene, CDR1 is KGHSH and CDR2 is LQKENI. The CDR3 loop spans 14 amino acids. The J segment lost 4 bases and the V segment lost 4 bases, leaving 4 bases of the junction unmatched. The DNA for the CDR3 is TGTGCCAGCTCACTAGCGGGAGGAGCGTACGAGCAGTACTTC. This encodes CASSLAGGAYEQYF.

In this sample, this clonotype turned up many times. This chain uses TRBV9 with TRBJ2-7, with no clear D. V was trimmed by 0 bases and J by 0 bases, leaving 7 bases between them. This CDR3 spans 14 amino acids. Germline loops: CDR1 SGDLS, CDR2 YYNGEE. The CDR3 is CASSVVASSYEQYF. CDR3 nucleotide sequence: TGTGCCAGCAGCGTAGTTGCGAGCTCCTACGAGCAGTACTTC.

The chain recombines TRBV6-5 with TRBJ1-1; D gene unclear. CDR3 length equals 14 residues. Germline V gene sequence: CDR1 MNHEY, CDR2 SVGAGI. Trimming shortened V by 1 base and J by 1 base, and 7 bases separated the two germline ends. The CDR3 sequence is CASSYFEGNTEAFF. Here the CDR3 DNA reads TGTGCCAGCAGTTACTTTGAGGGGAACACTGAAGCTTTCTTT.

This clonotype came up many times. The chain joins TRBV30 to TRBJ2-3; TRBD1 agrees at 7 bases. Germline-derived CDR1 and CDR2 are GTSNPN and SVGIG (reference sequence). Trimming took 5 bases from V and 2 from J; bases not matched to a gene: 4. The CDR3 spans 13 residues. CDR3 DNA: TGTGCCTGGGCGACAGGGACCACAGATACGCAGTATTTT. Amino acids: CAWATGTTDTQYF.

This clonotype was counted ten times or more. This sequence may be a read error, since a much larger clone differs from it by one base. The V and J genes are TRBV7-8 and TRBJ1-2; 7 bases are shared with TRBD1. Germline V gives CDR1 SGHVS, CDR2 FQNEAQ. The CDR3 is made up of 15 amino acids. CDR3 in amino acids: CASSNLGQAQRGYPF. Written as DNA, the CDR3 is TGTGCCAGCAGCAACCTCGGACAGGCTCAAAGGGGCTACCCCTTC.

On this clonotype: An end of the junction differs from the germline gene, which may be a read error. The V call is TRBV7-8, the J call TRBJ2-7, with a possible D match to TRBD1 (6 bases). Looked up from germline, CDR1 is SGHVS and CDR2 is FQNEAQ. This CDR3 spans 18 amino acids. The CDR3: CAGSLGPRQAITGREQYF. The CDR3 nucleotides are TGTGCCGGCAGCTTAGGGCCCCGGCAGGCTATTACAGGGCGCGAGCAGTATTTC.

This clonotype was seen repeatedly, ten times or more. The chain employs TRBV29-1 and TRBJ2-7; a possible D gene is TRBD1 (6 bases). The CDR3 consists of 14 residues. The germline V gene encodes CDR1 SQVTM and CDR2 ANQGSEA. V lost 0 bases and J 2 bases, leaving 11 bases between the germline ends. The chain's CDR3 is CSVEEQGRTYEQYF. The CDR3 nucleotides are TGCAGCGTTGAAGAGCAGGGGCGGACCTACGAGCAGTACTTC.

This clonotype appeared many times. The rearrangement uses TRBV4-1 and TRBJ2-1, with 7 bases matching TRBD2. The germline CDR1 and CDR2 sequences are MGHRA and YSYEKL. CDR3 size: 16 residues. V lost 0 bases and J lost 4; bases outside the gene matches: 6. The chain's CDR3 is CASSQDPQAGYNEQFF. The DNA of the CDR3 is TGCGCCAGCAGCCAAGATCCTCAAGCGGGGTACAATGAGCAGTTCTTC.

This clonotype was detected many times. The chain links TRBV6-2 or TRBV6-3 to TRBJ2-7; D is perhaps TRBD1 or TRBD2 (5 bases each). CDR1 is MNHEY, CDR2 SVGEGT, per germline. This CDR3 is built from 13 residues. Trimming took off 2 bases at V and 6 bases at J, with 11 bases between the two ends. The CDR3 DNA follows: TGTGCCAGCAGTTACGAAACCGGGGCCGAGCAGTACTTC. Translating gives CASSYETGAEQYF.

This clonotype was observed a handful of times. The chain has TRBV28 and TRBJ2-7, with D perhaps assigned TRBD1 or TRBD2 (5 bases each). CDR1 MDHEN and CDR2 SYDVKM come from the germline V gene. V was clipped by 3 bases and J by 0 bases, with 15 bases between them. This CDR3 is built from 16 residues. CDR3 residues: CASSFPAGAFSYEQYF. CDR3 DNA: TGTGCCAGCAGTTTCCCGGCCGGGGCATTCTCCTACGAGCAGTACTTC.

A remark on this clonotype: The CDR3 does not end in the conserved phenylalanine or tryptophan, so this is likely a read error. The V and J genes are TRBV5-5 and TRBJ2-1; 9 bases agree with TRBD2. Germline-derived CDR1 and CDR2 are SGHKS and YYEKEE (reference sequence). The CDR3 runs 20 residues. The DNA of the CDR3 is TGCGCCAGCAGCCAAGATCCCCCAGCGGGGGGCTATAACACCTACAATGAGCAGTTCCTC. Encoded protein: CASSQDPPAGGYNTYNEQFL.

The chain couples TRBV10-2 to TRBJ2-7, with D maybe TRBD1 (8 bases). Germline V CDR1 and CDR2: WSHSY, SAAADI. The CDR3 spans 14 residues. CDR3 nucleotides: TGCGGCGGCAGTGGTACAGGGGGGGCCTACGAGCAGTACTTC. As protein: CGGSGTGGAYEQYF.

On this clonotype: The junction departs from the called germline gene at one end, perhaps through a read error. The chain links TRBV10-2 to TRBJ2-1; no firm D call. CDR1 and CDR2 from the germline V gene are WSHSY and SAAADI. The CDR3 has 13 residues. Written as DNA, the CDR3 is TGCGCCAACGATACCAGGAGCCGAAATGAGCAGTTCTTT. Translated, it gives CANDTRSRNEQFF.

In this sample, this clonotype turned up many times. The chain has TRBV3-1 and TRBJ2-1, with 7 bases matching TRBD2. The CDR3 has 14 residues. The ends lost 1 base at V and 11 bases at J; junction bases unmatched: 8. The germline V gene has CDR1 LGHDT and CDR2 YNNKEL (reference sequence). For the CDR3, the DNA is TGTGCCAGCAGCCAAGGCGGGAGTGGTGAAAAGCAGTTCTTC. Its protein is CASSQGGSGEKQFF.

Comments on this clonotype: This sequence may be a read error, since a much larger clone differs from it by one base. The rearrangement uses TRBV30 and TRBJ1-4, with 7 bases matching TRBD1. The V gene's germline CDR1 is GTSNPN and CDR2 SVGIG (reference sequence). The CDR3 totals 13 residues. The CDR3 protein is CAWTRGRGEKLSF. CDR3 coding DNA: TGTGCCTGGACTAGGGGGCGTGGTGAAAAACTGTCTTTT.